This T cell receptor (beta chain) is from a study of blood T cells in healthy people across ages. This CDR3 has 9 amino acids. Germline-derived CDR1 and CDR2 are SGHDN and FVKESK. Trimming took off 8 bases at V and 12 bases at J, with 8 bases between the two ends. Every donor provided 8.5 to 10 milliliters of peripheral blood. Combining a sample-barcoded 5' primer with a J-beta primer mix, a second PCR ran for roughly 7 to 11 cycles. Each CDR3 protein gets one entry after TCRdb re-called the 5' RACE reads with MiXCR. Of 700,000 or so distinct CDR3 sequences in the sample, over 20% were seen once. The sequence derives from a man aged 65 to 79 in good health. Material for sequencing was blood. V is TRBV14 and J is TRBJ2-1, with a tentative D call TRBD2 (5 bases). CDR3 in DNA: TGTGCCAGCTGTGAGGGGCAGTTCTTC. Translation: CASCEGQFF.